The next 20 T cell receptor beta chains were all read from a single sample in a study of blood T cells in healthy people across ages. Primed by a sample-barcoded 5' primer and a J-beta primer mix, a second PCR proceeded for about 6 to 11 cycles. TCRdb analysed the 5' RACE reads with MiXCR anew, one entry per CDR3 protein. Of 920,000 or so distinct CDR3 sequences listed, over 35% are singletons. Material for sequencing was blood. The receptors derive from a woman in her fifties or sixties in good health.

The V and J genes are TRBV2 and TRBJ1-2; 8 bases match TRBD1. Germline values: CDR1 SNHLY, CDR2 FYNNEI. V was clipped by 6 bases and J by 5 bases; unmatched bases: 8. This CDR3 contains 14 residues. The CDR3, as DNA: TGTGCCAGCAGCTCGACAGGGGCGGGGTATGGCTACACCTTC. It specifies CASSSTGAGYGYTF.

V is TRBV11-2 and J is TRBJ2-7; D unclear. The CDR3 runs to 14 residues. The germline CDR1 and CDR2 sequences are SGHAT and FQNNGV. Deletions cut 1 base from V and 2 bases from J, with 9 bases between. CDR3 DNA: TGTGCCAGCAGCTTAGTTGGGCCAGCCTACGAGCAGTACTTC. Amino acids: CASSLVGPAYEQYF.

The chain couples TRBV2 to TRBJ1-2; no clear D gene. CDR1 is SNHLY and CDR2 is FYNNEI in the germline V gene. Trimming took 5 bases from V and 8 from J, leaving 21 bases between them. The CDR3 runs to 15 residues. DNA for the CDR3: TGTGCCAGCAGTCCTGACAACCGACAAACCGGAGGCTACACCTTC. It translates to CASSPDNRQTGGYTF.

This clonotype has at least ten counts. CDR3 residues: CASSLEGANYGYTF. The DNA of the CDR3 is TGTGCCAGCAGCTTGGAGGGCGCCAACTATGGCTACACCTTC. The chain recombines TRBV5-4 with TRBJ1-2; no definite D call. Germline V gene data show CDR1 as SGHNT and CDR2 as YYREEE (reference sequence). V lost 0 bases and J 2 bases, leaving 8 bases between the germline ends. CDR3 length: 14 amino acids.

CDR3: CASSSPGGGTATDTQYF. In DNA form, the CDR3 reads TGTGCCAGCAGTTCCCCCGGGGGTGGCACAGCCACAGATACGCAGTATTTT. The chain recombines TRBV6-5 with TRBJ2-3; TRBD2 might be the D (6 bases). The CDR3 totals 17 residues. Trimming cost V 4 bases and J 2 bases, with 19 bases left between them. Germline V lookup: CDR1 MNHEY, CDR2 SVGAGI.

The V and J genes are TRBV7-9 and TRBJ2-1; D remains unclear. The CDR3 has 12 residues. Trimming cost V 3 bases and J 14 bases, with 14 bases left between them. Germline V gives CDR1 SEHNR, CDR2 FQNEAQ (reference sequence). CDR3 DNA sequence: TGTGCCAGCAGCTTGCAGAAGACTGGAAAGTTCTTC. It is translated as CASSLQKTGKFF. Supplemented by reference TRBV7-9 and TRBJ2-1, the full variable domain reads DTGVSQNPRHKITKRGQNVTFRCDPISEHNRLYWYRQTLGQGPEFLTYFQNEAQLEKSRLLSDRFSAERPKGSFSTLEIQRTEQGDSAMYLCASSLQKTGKFFGPGTRLTVL.

This chain links TRBV19 with TRBJ2-1; 7 bases fit TRBD1. The V gene's germline CDR1 is LNHDA and CDR2 SQIVND (reference sequence). The length of the CDR3 is 14 residues. J was trimmed by 5 bases and V by 3 bases; bases with no gene match: 4. DNA for the CDR3: TGTGCCAGTAGTATTGTCGGGACAGACAATGAGCAGTTCTTC. Protein: CASSIVGTDNEQFF. Complete variable domain (other parts from reference TRBV19 and TRBJ2-1): DGGITQSPKYLFRKEGQNVTLSCEQNLNHDAMYWYRQDPGQGLRLIYYSQIVNDFQKGDIAEGYSVSREKKESFPLTVTSAQKNPTAFYLCASSIVGTDNEQFFGPGTRLTVL.

The chain employs TRBV12-3 or TRBV12-4 and TRBJ1-2, with TRBD1 as a possible D gene (6 bases). This CDR3 has 14 amino acids. V lost 2 bases and J 3 bases, leaving 10 bases between the germline ends. The CDR3 protein is CASSLQGTHYGYTF. Here the CDR3 DNA reads TGTGCCAGCAGTTTACAGGGGACACACTATGGCTACACCTTC.

This clonotype has more than one count but fewer than ten. The rearrangement joins TRBV9 to TRBJ2-2; 7 bases line up with TRBD2. Germline values: CDR1 SGDLS, CDR2 YYNGEE. CDR3 size: 12 residues. Trimming at V came to 3 bases and at J to 13 bases, leaving 6 bases not matched to a gene. The CDR3 nucleotides read TGTGCCAGCAGCGATCGGGGGGAGGTGCTGTTTTTT. Translating gives CASSDRGEVLFF.

CDR3 in amino acids: CASSLMAKGANVLTF. The CDR3 DNA reads as TGTGCCAGCAGTTTAATGGCGAAAGGGGCCAACGTCCTGACTTTC. The genes are TRBV12-3 or TRBV12-4 and TRBJ2-6; D not certain. The CDR3 length is 15 residues. Trimming removed 2 bases at V and 4 bases at J, with 9 bases between.

The chain uses TRBV12-5 and TRBJ1-5; D call uncertain. The germline V gene has CDR1 LGHNT and CDR2 FRNRAP. V was pared by 5 bases and J by 0 bases, with 14 bases between. This CDR3 has 16 amino acids. The CDR3 sequence: CASGTDLGHSNQPQHF. The CDR3 region has the DNA TGTGCTAGTGGTACGGATCTGGGTCATAGCAATCAGCCCCAGCATTTT.

V is TRBV28 and J is TRBJ2-1, with D tentatively TRBD1 (7 bases). Germline V gives CDR1 MDHEN, CDR2 SYDVKM. The V end was cut by 3 bases, the J end by 4 bases, with 16 bases between. There are 16 residues in the CDR3. Here the CDR3 reads CASSFLRGREYNEQFF. The CDR3 coding sequence is TGTGCCAGCAGTTTCTTAAGGGGGCGGGAATACAATGAGCAGTTCTTC.

This sequence joins TRBV20-1 and TRBJ2-7, with TRBD2 matching over 10 bases. Unmatched junction bases numbered 10, after V lost 2 bases and J lost 6 bases. The CDR3 has 15 residues. Germline lookup yields CDR1 DFQATT and CDR2 SNEGSKA (reference sequence). The CDR3 is CSARTNSGRIPEQYF. The DNA for the CDR3 is TGCAGTGCTAGAACAAATAGCGGGAGGATCCCCGAGCAGTACTTC.

This clonotype was counted ten times or more. The chain couples TRBV27 to TRBJ2-7; TRBD2 matches 7 bases. CDR1 MNHEY and CDR2 SMNVEV come from the germline V gene (reference sequence). The CDR3 is 13 residues long. Unmatched junction bases numbered 5, after V lost 7 bases and J lost 2 bases. CDR3 in amino acids: CASKYAGAYEQYF. CDR3 nucleotides: TGTGCCAGCAAGTACGCGGGAGCCTACGAGCAGTACTTC.

The V and J genes are TRBV27 and TRBJ1-2; D may be TRBD1 (5 bases). V lost 0 bases to trimming and J lost 0 bases, with 11 bases between them. Germline V lookup: CDR1 MNHEY, CDR2 SMNVEV (reference sequence). The CDR3 is 16 residues long. CDR3 bases: TGTGCCAGCAGTTTATCGAGGGACGGATCTAACTATGGCTACACCTTC. Its protein product is CASSLSRDGSNYGYTF.

This clonotype was detected only a few times. This chain uses TRBV3-1 with TRBJ1-1, with 8 nucleotides matching TRBD1. Germline V gives CDR1 LGHDT, CDR2 YNNKEL (reference sequence). There are 16 residues in the CDR3. The junction had 7 bases not matched to a gene; V was cut back by 2 bases and J by 2 bases. This CDR3 is CASSQRATGGNTEAFF. The CDR3 nucleotides are TGTGCCAGCAGCCAAAGGGCCACAGGGGGAAACACTGAAGCTTTCTTT.

The J gene is TRBJ2-7, the V gene TRBV20-1, with TRBD1 matching 7 bases. The CDR3 extends over 13 amino acids. CDR1 DFQATT and CDR2 SNEGSKA come from the germline V gene (reference sequence). Losses at the gene ends were 2 bases for V and 10 bases for J; bases not matched to a gene: 11. In DNA form, the CDR3 reads TGCAGTGCTAGACCCACAGACCAAGGGGGCCAGTACTTC. It translates to CSARPTDQGGQYF.

The chain links TRBV29-1 to TRBJ2-7, with 9 bases fitting TRBD1. The CDR3 spans 17 residues. J was trimmed by 4 bases and V by 2 bases; bases with no gene match: 15. The germline gives CDR1 SQVTM, CDR2 ANQGSEA. CDR3 sequence reads: CSVESGGPGTGRYEQYF. The CDR3, as DNA: TGCAGCGTTGAATCCGGAGGGCCCGGGACAGGGCGGTACGAGCAGTACTTC.

In this sample, this clonotype turned up a few times. V and J are TRBV29-1 and TRBJ2-7, with TRBD1 identical over 9 bases. This CDR3 contains 14 residues. Trimming removed 4 bases from V and 0 bases from J; junction bases left unmatched: 4. Germline assignment: CDR1 SQVTM and CDR2 ANQGSEA. The CDR3 DNA reads as TGCAGCGTTGGACAGGGGGGAAGCTCCTACGAGCAGTACTTC. Translation gives CSVGQGGSSYEQYF.

The chain uses TRBV20-1 and TRBJ2-5; 12 bases map to TRBD2. This CDR3 is 15 amino acids long. CDR1 and CDR2 (germline): DFQATT, SNEGSKA (reference sequence). V was clipped by 3 bases and J by 3 bases; unmatched bases: 5. CDR3: CSASLTSGRKETQYF. The CDR3 DNA sequence: TGCAGTGCTAGCCTAACTAGCGGGAGGAAAGAGACCCAGTACTTC.